This T cell receptor beta chain was identified in a study of blood T cells in healthy people across ages. General observations from the study: PBMCs went unsorted, and a conclusive naive versus antigen-experienced comparison was therefore prevented.

Through a sample-barcoded 5' primer and a J-beta primer mix, a second PCR was run for roughly 6 to 11 cycles. Each of the cDNA molecules was tagged by a template-switch adaptor with 12 random nucleotides. TCRdb passed the 5' RACE reads through MiXCR, listing each CDR3 protein once. The table shows 780,000 or so distinct CDR3 sequences, with roughly three fifths occurring only once. The germline V gene encodes CDR1 LGHDT and CDR2 YNNKEL (reference sequence). CDR3 size: 13 residues. V shed 0 bases and J shed 10 bases, with 9 bases lying between them. With respect to this clonotype: Its specificity is not known.

The study recruited healthy Caucasian donors from Russia who were aged roughly 6 to 95. Sequences were obtained from blood. The chain links TRBV3-1 to TRBJ1-4, with unresolved D. The sequence was obtained from a man in his forties or fifties in good health. CDR3 residues: CASSQEFSGKLFF. Here the CDR3 DNA reads TGTGCCAGCAGCCAAGAATTTAGTGGAAAACTGTTTTTT. Full variable domain (outside the CDR3, taken from reference TRBV3-1 and TRBJ1-4): DTAVSQTPKYLVTQMGNDKSIKCEQNLGHDTMYWYKQDSKKFLKIMFSYNNKELIINETVPNRFSPKSPDKAHLNLHINSLELGDSAVYFCASSQEFSGKLFFGSGTQLSVL.